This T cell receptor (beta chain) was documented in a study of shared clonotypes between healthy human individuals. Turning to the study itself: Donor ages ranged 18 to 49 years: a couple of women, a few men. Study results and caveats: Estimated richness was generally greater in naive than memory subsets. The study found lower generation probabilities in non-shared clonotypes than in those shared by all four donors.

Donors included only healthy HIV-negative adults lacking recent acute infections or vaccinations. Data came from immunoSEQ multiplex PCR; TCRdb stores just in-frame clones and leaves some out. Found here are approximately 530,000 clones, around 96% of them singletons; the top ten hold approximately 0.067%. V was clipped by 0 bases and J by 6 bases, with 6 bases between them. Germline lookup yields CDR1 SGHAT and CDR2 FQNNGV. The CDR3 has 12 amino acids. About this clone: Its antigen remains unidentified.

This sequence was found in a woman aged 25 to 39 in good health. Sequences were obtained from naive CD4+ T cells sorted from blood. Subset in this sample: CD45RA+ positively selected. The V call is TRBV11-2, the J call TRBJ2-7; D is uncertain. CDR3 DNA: TGTGCCAGCAGCTTAGAGGCCCCCGAGCAGTACTTC. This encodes CASSLEAPEQYF.